This T cell receptor beta chain was identified in a study of identical twins. Study findings and constraints: The study reached conclusions through statistical analysis that was cross-sectional, not following the same donors. Out-of-frame beta sequences exhibited a weaker degree of excess twin sharing. Cord blood's abundant beta clonotypes had fewer insertions, unlike memory repertoires.

The CDR3 is made up of 16 amino acids. The trim removed 7 bases at V and 4 bases at J, leaving 11 bases unmatched. TCRdb independently ran MiXCR on the 5' RACE reads; one entry per CDR3 protein. The sample lists about 530,000 distinct CDR3 sequences; around 20% were seen once. Only a few counts were recorded for this clonotype. Its antigen remains unidentified. Separately, the same data were catalogued under a study of yellow fever vaccine responses in identical twins.

This chain links TRBV12-3 or TRBV12-4 with TRBJ2-5, with 11 nucleotides matching TRBD2. Sequences were obtained from CD4+ T cells sorted from blood. This receptor was taken from a woman in her late teens or twenties in good health. The CDR3 here is CASKPGLADVIETQYF. The CDR3 region has the DNA TGTGCCAGCAAGCCGGGACTAGCGGATGTAATAGAGACCCAGTACTTC.